The 29 T cell receptor beta chains given below trace back to one sample, sequenced in a study of early T cells in non-severe SARS-CoV-2 infection. Via MiXCR, TCRdb re-called the 5' RACE reads, giving one row per CDR3 protein. The table lists about 81,000 distinct CDR3 sequences, around 15% of them singletons. The specimen was whole blood. Every receptor here comes from an adult who was a healthcare worker with PCR-confirmed SARS-CoV-2 infection or an uninfected control (not recorded which).

Only a few counts were recorded for this clonotype. The chain links TRBV7-2 to TRBJ1-1; D is perhaps TRBD1 (6 bases). The CDR3 contains 13 residues. Germline V gives CDR1 SGHTA, CDR2 FQGNSA. V lost 4 bases to trimming and J lost 6 bases, with 12 bases between them. This CDR3 reads CASSYPGVPEAFF. CDR3 sequence (DNA): TGTGCCAGCAGCTACCCAGGGGTACCTGAAGCTTTCTTT.

This clonotype came up a few times. J is TRBJ2-1 and V is TRBV24-1; tentatively, D is TRBD1 or TRBD2 (5 bases each). The CDR3 is made up of 16 amino acids. In germline, CDR1 is KGHDR, CDR2 SFDVKD. The V gene lost 2 bases and the J gene lost 4 bases, with 14 bases spanning the gap. This chain's CDR3 is CATSDSGTNLYNEQFF. CDR3 nucleotides: TGTGCCACCAGTGATTCCGGGACCAACCTGTACAATGAGCAGTTCTTC.

This clonotype was seen repeatedly, ten times or more. The V and J genes are TRBV20-1 and TRBJ2-1; D is possibly TRBD2 (5 bases). The CDR3 extends over 14 amino acids. CDR1 DFQATT and CDR2 SNEGSKA come from the germline V gene (reference sequence). Trimming took off 5 bases at V and 6 bases at J, with 17 bases between the two ends. CDR3 nucleotide sequence: TGCAGTGCTGACCGGGATCAGCCTTCCAATGAGCAGTTCTTC. Translating it yields CSADRDQPSNEQFF.

This clonotype was observed at least ten times. V gene TRBV7-9 combines with J gene TRBJ2-1, with D unresolved. Trimming stripped 0 bases from V and 10 bases from J, with 7 bases between. Per germline, CDR1 SEHNR and CDR2 FQNEAQ (reference sequence). The CDR3 extends over 12 amino acids. The DNA for the CDR3 is TGTGCCAGCAGCTTAGCTTCTGGAGAGCAGTTCTTC. It specifies CASSLASGEQFF. Complete variable domain (other parts from reference TRBV7-9 and TRBJ2-1): DTGVSQNPRHKITKRGQNVTFRCDPISEHNRLYWYRQTLGQGPEFLTYFQNEAQLEKSRLLSDRFSAERPKGSFSTLEIQRTEQGDSAMYLCASSLASGEQFFGPGTRLTVL.

The chain has TRBV6-1 and TRBJ1-2; D remains unclear. Germline CDR1 MNHNS, CDR2 SASEGT. The CDR3 covers 13 residues. V was shortened by 7 bases and J by 6 bases, with 15 bases between the two germline ends. CDR3 sequence reads: CASTLDGLHGYTF. CDR3 nucleotides: TGTGCCAGCACCTTGGACGGACTGCATGGCTACACCTTC.

V gene TRBV6-6 combines with J gene TRBJ2-7; D might be TRBD1 (6 bases). The CDR3 extends over 13 amino acids. From germline, CDR1 is MNHNY and CDR2 SVGAGI (reference sequence). Trimming took off 5 bases at V and 5 bases at J, with 13 bases between the two ends. The CDR3 spells CASSRTYRDEQYF. The DNA of the CDR3 is TGTGCCAGCAGTCGGACTTACAGGGACGAGCAGTACTTC.

The chain recombines TRBV12-3 or TRBV12-4 with TRBJ2-1; unclear D gene. V was cut by 1 base and J by 2 bases, with 9 bases left in between. This CDR3 spans 15 amino acids. DNA of the CDR3: TGTGCCAGCAGTTTAGAACTCTCTACCTACAATGAGCAGTTCTTC. Amino acids: CASSLELSTYNEQFF.

The chain is built from TRBV7-2 and TRBJ2-3; no reliable D call. Germline CDR1 SGHTA, CDR2 FQGNSA. V was cut by 1 base and J by 11 bases, with 10 bases left in between. This CDR3 region has 12 residues. The CDR3 DNA reads as TGTGCCAGCAGCTTAGTTAGCCAAATGCAGTATTTT. It encodes CASSLVSQMQYF.

The table lists this clonotype with a few counts. The chain carries TRBV5-5 and TRBJ2-1; 10 bases match TRBD1. V shed 5 bases, J shed 3 bases, and the junction held 8 bases outside the gene matches. The V gene's germline CDR1 is SGHKS and CDR2 YYEKEE (reference sequence). This CDR3 spans 16 amino acids. In DNA, the CDR3 is TGTGCCAGCAGGGAAGACAGGGGGCCCTACTACAATGAGCAGTTCTTC. Amino acid sequence: CASREDRGPYYNEQFF.

This clonotype was detected only a few times. CDR3 nucleotides: TGTGCCAGCAGCGCTCGGACAGGGGATGAGACCCAGTACTTC. Its protein product is CASSARTGDETQYF. The rearrangement joins TRBV9 to TRBJ2-5; 9 bases map to TRBD1. This CDR3 is 14 amino acids long. The ends lost 3 bases at V and 5 bases at J; junction bases unmatched: 5. Germline V gene lookup returns CDR1 SGDLS and CDR2 YYNGEE.

The table lists this clonotype with many counts. For the CDR3, the DNA is TGCAGCGCCGGGGGTAGCAATCAGCCCCAGCATTTT. Its translation: CSAGGSNQPQHF. V gene TRBV29-1 combines with J gene TRBJ1-5, with D possibly TRBD1 on 5 matching bases. The V gene's germline CDR1 is SQVTM and CDR2 ANQGSEA. The CDR3 extends over 12 amino acids. V was clipped by 7 bases and J by 0 bases, with 7 bases between them.

This clonotype has more than one count but fewer than ten. This chain uses TRBV6-6 with TRBJ1-4, with unresolved D. Trimming stripped 8 bases from V and 9 bases from J, with 25 bases between. The CDR3 runs 16 residues. Germline assignment: CDR1 MNHNY and CDR2 SVGAGI (reference sequence). The CDR3 DNA reads as TGTGCCAGCGGGGAGGAGTTTTCGACGTTCCACAAAAAACTGTTTTTT. This codes for CASGEEFSTFHKKLFF.

The chain joins TRBV5-6 to TRBJ2-3; the match to TRBD1 covers 8 bases. Per germline, CDR1 SGHDT and CDR2 YYEEEE. The CDR3 totals 15 residues. The V and J ends lost 4 bases and 2 bases, in that order; junction bases with no gene match: 6. CDR3 amino acids: CASSLNRGFTDTQYF. The CDR3 nucleotides are TGTGCCAGCAGCCTCAACAGGGGGTTCACAGATACGCAGTATTTT.

The rearrangement joins TRBV7-8 to TRBJ2-2; D perhaps matches TRBD2 (6 bases). The CDR3 is 18 amino acids. Per the germline V gene, CDR1 is SGHVS and CDR2 is FQNEAQ. The V gene lost 1 base and the J gene lost 1 base, with 16 bases spanning the gap. This chain's CDR3 is CASSLVRVADLNTGELFF. CDR3 nucleotides: TGTGCCAGCAGCTTAGTGCGGGTAGCGGACTTGAACACCGGGGAGCTGTTTTTT.

This clonotype showed up many times. The chain combines TRBV2 with TRBJ2-1; no clear D. V was trimmed by 6 bases and J by 8 bases, leaving 11 bases between them. This CDR3 spans 12 amino acids. Germline CDR1 and CDR2: SNHLY and FYNNEI. CDR3 residues: CASRLPGDEQFF. CDR3 coding DNA: TGTGCCAGCAGGTTACCGGGCGATGAGCAGTTCTTC.

This clonotype was seen a few times. The rearrangement uses TRBV7-2 and TRBJ1-3; D is unclear. CDR1 is SGHTA and CDR2 is FQGNSA in the germline V gene. The CDR3 extends over 14 amino acids. V was cut by 2 bases and J by 4 bases, with 9 bases left in between. The CDR3 protein is CASSLRSSGNTIYF. CDR3 nucleotides: TGTGCCAGCAGCTTAAGAAGTTCGGGAAACACCATATATTTT.

The chain carries TRBV5-4 and TRBJ2-2; tentative D call: TRBD1 (6 bases). The CDR3 length is 14 residues. V was shortened by 7 bases and J by 0 bases, with 10 bases between the two germline ends. From germline, CDR1 is SGHNT and CDR2 YYREEE (reference sequence). DNA for the CDR3: TGTGCCAGCTCGACAGGAGCGAACACCGGGGAGCTGTTTTTT. Protein product: CASSTGANTGELFF.

The V gene is TRBV5-1, the J gene TRBJ2-3; D remains unclear. This CDR3 spans 12 amino acids. V shed 1 base and J shed 7 bases, with 7 bases lying between them. Germline V CDR1 and CDR2: SGHRS, YFSETQ. The DNA for the CDR3 is TGCGCCAGCAGCTTGACGACATATACGCAGTATTTT. This sequence encodes CASSLTTYTQYF.

The genes are TRBV29-1 and TRBJ2-3, with D hard to call. Between the trimmed V and J ends, which lost 3 bases and 2 bases, there was a span of 9 bases. CDR1 and CDR2 from the germline V gene are SQVTM and ANQGSEA. CDR3 length equals 13 residues. For the CDR3, the DNA is TGCAGCGTTGAGTCCGGGTTCACAGATACGCAGTATTTT. Amino acids: CSVESGFTDTQYF.

The rearrangement links TRBV7-9 to TRBJ2-1, with D hard to call. Germline V gene lookup returns CDR1 SEHNR and CDR2 FQNEAQ (reference sequence). The CDR3 consists of 14 residues. V lost 2 bases and J lost 8, with 13 bases in between. This chain's CDR3 is CASSLIGGAHEQFF. The CDR3 DNA reads as TGTGCCAGCAGCTTAATAGGCGGAGCCCATGAGCAGTTCTTC.

This clonotype was seen more than once but under ten times. The gene calls are TRBV6-1 and TRBJ1-5, with no clear D. CDR1 and CDR2 (germline): MNHNS, SASEGT. Trimming took off 6 bases at V and 2 bases at J, with 14 bases between the two ends. This CDR3 contains 15 residues. The DNA of the CDR3 is TGTGCCAGCAGACCCGAGCCAGTCGGCAATCAGCCCCAGCATTTT. Translated: CASRPEPVGNQPQHF.

The V and J genes are TRBV7-3 and TRBJ2-1; D perhaps matches TRBD2 (6 bases). The CDR3 extends over 16 amino acids. In germline, CDR1 is SGHTA, CDR2 FQGTGA. V was clipped by 2 bases and J by 5 bases, with 16 bases between them. Written as DNA, the CDR3 is TGTGCCAGCAGCTTATGGAGGGCGGAGGGCCACAATGAGCAGTTCTTC. Its protein product is CASSLWRAEGHNEQFF. The complete variable domain, with remaining parts taken from reference TRBV7-3 and TRBJ2-1, reads GAGVSQTPSNKVTEKGKYVELRCDPISGHTALYWYRQSLGQGPEFLIYFQGTGAADDSGLPNDRFFAVRPEGSVSTLKIQRTERGDSAVYLCASSLWRAEGHNEQFFGPGTRLTVL.

This clonotype was counted many times. This sequence joins TRBV5-1 and TRBJ2-3, with 10 bases identical to TRBD2. V shed 4 bases, J shed 6 bases, and the junction held 8 bases outside the gene matches. Germline loops: CDR1 SGHRS, CDR2 YFSETQ. CDR3 length: 15 residues. CDR3 region: CASSPGATSGDTQYF. The CDR3 nucleotides are TGCGCCAGCAGCCCGGGGGCGACTAGCGGGGATACGCAGTATTTT.

A few counts support this clonotype. This chain uses TRBV20-1 with TRBJ1-4; TRBD1 matches at 9 bases. The CDR3 covers 14 residues. After removal of 3 bases from V and 1 base from J, the junction contained 0 bases not matched to a gene. Germline loops: CDR1 DFQATT, CDR2 SNEGSKA (reference sequence). CDR3 nucleotides: TGCAGTGCTAGGGACAGGGGAACTAATGAAAAACTGTTTTTT. Translating gives CSARDRGTNEKLFF.

This chain uses TRBV29-1 with TRBJ2-2; the match to TRBD2 covers 7 bases. V trimming: 1 base; J trimming: 2 bases; junction bases outside the gene matches: 1. The CDR3 length is 14 residues. CDR1 and CDR2 from the germline V gene are SQVTM and ANQGSEA. The DNA of the CDR3 is TGCAGCGTTGAAGGGGGACTAAACACCGGGGAGCTGTTTTTT. Its translation: CSVEGGLNTGELFF.

This clonotype was counted a few times. The rearrangement links TRBV6-6 to TRBJ2-3; 7 nucleotides agree with TRBD1. Germline loops: CDR1 MNHNY, CDR2 SVGAGI (reference sequence). The CDR3 spans 16 residues. J gave up 2 bases and V 5 bases, and 10 bases lay outside the gene matches. For the CDR3, the DNA is TGTGCCAGCAGTAAGGGACAGACATTAGTCACAGATACGCAGTATTTT. Protein product: CASSKGQTLVTDTQYF.

This clonotype has only a few counts. The rearrangement uses TRBV11-3 and TRBJ2-3, with 9 bases aligning to TRBD1. The CDR3 consists of 15 residues. The trim removed 3 bases at V and 2 bases at J, leaving 3 bases unmatched. CDR1 and CDR2 from the germline V gene are SGHNT and YENEEA. In nucleotides, the CDR3 is TGTGCCAGCAGCTTTACAGGGGGCGTCACAGATACGCAGTATTTT. Residues: CASSFTGGVTDTQYF. The variable domain in full, completed from reference TRBV11-3 and TRBJ2-3, reads EAGVVQSPRYKIIEKKQPVAFWCNPISGHNTLYWYLQNLGQGPELLIRYENEEAVDDSQLPKDRFSAERLKGVDSTLKIQPAELGDSAVYLCASSFTGGVTDTQYFGPGTRLTVL.

The chain links TRBV6-1 to TRBJ1-6; a possible D gene is TRBD1 (5 bases). Trimming pared 6 bases from V and 7 bases from J, leaving 19 bases between. This CDR3 has 16 amino acids. Germline CDR1 MNHNS, CDR2 SASEGT. The CDR3 nucleotides read TGTGCCAGCAGGTCTAAATTAGCAGGGAGCAATTCACCCCTCCACTTT. It codes for CASRSKLAGSNSPLHF.

The V gene is TRBV6-2 or TRBV6-3, the J gene TRBJ2-1, with D maybe TRBD1 (5 bases). The CDR3 is made up of 12 amino acids. The germline V gene encodes CDR1 MNHEY and CDR2 SVGEGT. V was cut by 10 bases and J by 4 bases, with 11 bases left in between. The CDR3 spells CATKTVYNEQFF. As DNA, the CDR3 is TGTGCCACGAAGACAGTGTACAATGAGCAGTTCTTC.